Shown below are 21 T cell receptor beta chains from a single sample sequenced in a study of blood T cell repertoires in COVID-19. TCRdb keeps only in-frame clones here, not all; method: immunoSEQ multiplex PCR. Here the sample spans about 71,000 clones, 89% being singletons. The sequenced material came from peripheral blood. Every receptor here comes from a man aged 50 or older with active COVID-19.

The gene calls are TRBV13 and TRBJ2-5, with 8 bases matching TRBD2. This CDR3 spans 15 amino acids. Germline assignment: CDR1 PRHDT and CDR2 FYEKMQ (reference sequence). The V segment lost 6 bases and the J segment 1 base; nucleotides outside the gene matches: 7. The CDR3, as DNA: TGTGCCAGCAGTTGGCGGGGGGTCCTCCAAGAGACCCAGTACTTC. Translating it yields CASSWRGVLQETQYF.

This chain links TRBV2 with TRBJ1-1; 10 nucleotides align to TRBD1. Losses at the gene ends were 6 bases for V and 5 bases for J; bases not matched to a gene: 3. Looked up from germline, CDR1 is SNHLY and CDR2 is FYNNEI. The CDR3 has 13 amino acids. The CDR3 bases are TGTGCCAGCAGCGGACAGGGGGAAACTGAAGCTTTCTTT. Protein: CASSGQGETEAFF.

The chain is built from TRBV5-1 and TRBJ2-1, with TRBD2 matching over 8 bases. CDR1 SGHRS and CDR2 YFSETQ come from the germline V gene. The CDR3 is 14 amino acids. V lost 2 bases, J lost 2 bases, and 0 bases stayed unmatched. Here the CDR3 reads CASSLAGAYNEQFF. The CDR3 bases are TGCGCCAGCAGCTTAGCGGGGGCCTACAATGAGCAGTTCTTC.

This clone was counted only a few times. This chain links TRBV7-2 with TRBJ1-5; TRBD1 is a possible D gene (5 bases). CDR1 is SGHTA and CDR2 is FQGNSA in the germline V gene. The CDR3 length is 13 residues. V lost 2 bases and J 4 bases, leaving 6 bases between the germline ends. The CDR3: CASSLSGNQPQHF. The CDR3 DNA sequence: TGTGCCAGCAGCTTATCAGGGAATCAGCCCCAGCATTTT.

This chain links TRBV9 with TRBJ1-3; D is perhaps TRBD1 (6 bases). CDR1 is SGDLS and CDR2 is YYNGEE in the germline V gene. The CDR3 covers 13 residues. V lost 3 bases to trimming and J lost 4 bases, with 8 bases between them. As DNA, the CDR3 is TGTGCCAGCAGCGCAGGGGCCGGAAACACCATATATTTT. This codes for CASSAGAGNTIYF. Variable domain in full (rest from reference TRBV9 and TRBJ1-3): DSGVTQTPKHLITATGQRVTLRCSPRSGDLSVYWYQQSLDQGLQFLIQYYNGEERAKGNILERFSAQQFPDLHSELNLSSLELGDSALYFCASSAGAGNTIYFGEGSWLTVV.

This sequence joins TRBV12-3 or TRBV12-4 and TRBJ2-3; tentatively, D is TRBD1 (6 bases). V lost 11 bases and J lost 9, with 18 bases in between. CDR3 length: 12 amino acids. CDR3 residues: CASKGQGLTQYF. CDR3 nucleotides: TGTGCCTCTAAAGGCCAGGGGTTAACGCAGTATTTT.

The table lists this clone with a count of one. The genes are TRBV11-2 and TRBJ2-3, with 7 bases identical to TRBD1. This CDR3 spans 15 amino acids. J was trimmed by 4 bases and V by 1 base; bases with no gene match: 5. Per the germline V gene, CDR1 is SGHAT and CDR2 is FQNNGV. CDR3 region: CASSLGSGGADTQYF. For the CDR3, the DNA is TGTGCCAGCAGCTTAGGCTCAGGGGGTGCAGATACGCAGTATTTT.

This clone was detected once. The V and J genes are TRBV5-1 and TRBJ1-2; 8 nucleotides align to TRBD1. The ends lost 4 bases at V and 6 bases at J; junction bases unmatched: 11. Germline CDR1 reads SGHRS; CDR2 reads YFSETQ. The CDR3 consists of 15 residues. The CDR3, as DNA: TGCGCCAGCAGCCCGCCAGGGACAGGTAGAAATGGCTACACCTTC. Translated, it gives CASSPPGTGRNGYTF.

V and J are TRBV6-5 and TRBJ2-3; TRBD2 is a possible D gene (5 bases). The CDR3 is made up of 14 amino acids. Per germline, CDR1 MNHEY and CDR2 SVGAGI. V lost 4 bases to trimming and J lost 4 bases, with 12 bases between them. The CDR3 DNA reads TGTGCCAGCAGTTCTGGACGGGGAGCAGATACGCAGTATTTT. Protein product: CASSSGRGADTQYF.

CDR3 DNA: TGTGCCAGCAGCGTCACATCAGGGGTCGGAAACACCATATATTTT. It encodes CASSVTSGVGNTIYF. J is TRBJ1-3 and V is TRBV7-8, with D perhaps TRBD1 (6 bases). Trimming shortened V by 5 bases and J by 4 bases, and 15 bases separated the two germline ends. This CDR3 has 15 amino acids. Germline CDR1 reads SGHVS; CDR2 reads FQNEAQ.

This rearrangement joins TRBV9 to TRBJ2-5; tentatively, D is TRBD2 (5 bases). Germline V gene lookup returns CDR1 SGDLS and CDR2 YYNGEE. The CDR3 covers 16 residues. V gave up 2 bases and J gave up 3 bases, with 17 bases separating them. CDR3 residues: CASSVRDFIGEETQYF. The CDR3 DNA reads as TGTGCCAGCAGCGTGAGAGACTTTATCGGGGAAGAGACCCAGTACTTC. The whole variable domain, filled in from reference TRBV9 and TRBJ2-5, reads DSGVTQTPKHLITATGQRVTLRCSPRSGDLSVYWYQQSLDQGLQFLIQYYNGEERAKGNILERFSAQQFPDLHSELNLSSLELGDSALYFCASSVRDFIGEETQYFGPGTRLLVL.

V and J are TRBV5-4 and TRBJ2-3, with 11 bases fitting TRBD1. This CDR3 is built from 17 residues. Germline-derived CDR1 and CDR2 are SGHNT and YYREEE (reference sequence). V gave up 4 bases and J gave up 5 bases; unmatched junction bases: 12. In DNA, the CDR3 is TGTGCCAGCAGCCCTCTCCCCCAGGGACAGGGGGAAGATACGCAGTATTTT. It translates to CASSPLPQGQGEDTQYF.

This chain joins TRBV7-2 and TRBJ1-2; 7 bases are a match to TRBD1. Trimming cost V 3 bases and J 4 bases; bases outside gene matches: 5. Germline CDR1 reads SGHTA; CDR2 reads FQGNSA. CDR3 length equals 14 residues. The CDR3 loop reads CASSLMGQSYGYTF. The CDR3, as DNA: TGTGCCAGCAGCTTGATGGGACAGTCCTATGGCTACACCTTC.

V gene TRBV6-5 combines with J gene TRBJ2-7; D may be TRBD1 (5 bases). This CDR3 is 13 amino acids long. The germline V gene has CDR1 MNHEY and CDR2 SVGAGI. V lost 4 bases and J 0 bases, leaving 7 bases between the germline ends. CDR3: CASSSTDSYEQYF. CDR3 coding DNA: TGTGCCAGCAGTTCGACAGACTCCTACGAGCAGTACTTC.

The chain has TRBV6-5 and TRBJ1-2; D is possibly TRBD1 (6 bases). Deletions cut 2 bases from V and 4 bases from J, with 14 bases between. The CDR3 has 15 amino acids. The germline CDR1 and CDR2 sequences are MNHEY and SVGAGI. The CDR3 sequence: CASSYRDVGGYGYTF. The CDR3 DNA reads TGTGCCAGCAGTTACCGGGACGTAGGGGGCTATGGCTACACCTTC.

The chain combines TRBV7-9 with TRBJ1-4; D is unresolved. Germline V lookup: CDR1 SEHNR, CDR2 FQNEAQ (reference sequence). This CDR3 has 15 residues. V lost 4 bases to trimming and J lost 0 bases, with 9 bases between them. This chain's CDR3 is CASSSSWTTNEKLFF. The CDR3 DNA sequence: TGTGCCAGCAGCTCTAGCTGGACAACTAATGAAAAACTGTTTTTT.

V is TRBV18 and J is TRBJ2-3; 9 bases are a match to TRBD2. CDR1 KGHSH and CDR2 LQKENI come from the germline V gene. The CDR3 runs to 15 residues. The V gene end was trimmed by 6 bases and the J gene end by 4 bases; junction bases not matched to a gene: 8. The CDR3 nucleotides read TGTGCCAGCTCGACGACTAGCGGATTCTCAGATACGCAGTATTTT. It translates to CASSTTSGFSDTQYF. Complete variable domain (other parts from reference TRBV18 and TRBJ2-3): NAGVMQNPRHLVRRRGQEARLRCSPMKGHSHVYWYRQLPEEGLKFMVYLQKENIIDESGMPKERFSAEFPKEGPSILRIQQVVRGDSAAYFCASSTTSGFSDTQYFGPGTRLTVL.

The CDR3: CASSEAGHWSSGANVLTF. DNA for the CDR3: TGTGCCAGCAGTGAAGCGGGACACTGGAGCTCTGGGGCCAACGTCCTGACTTTC. The chain has TRBV2 and TRBJ2-6; weak D call: TRBD1 (6 bases). Germline CDR1 reads SNHLY; CDR2 reads FYNNEI. Trimming took off 0 bases at V and 0 bases at J, with 12 bases between the two ends. The CDR3 has 18 residues.

The genes are TRBV2 and TRBJ2-7; TRBD1 might be the D (5 bases). CDR1 is SNHLY, CDR2 FYNNEI, per germline. This CDR3 comprises 13 residues. Between the trimmed V and J ends, which lost 3 bases and 5 bases, there was a span of 11 bases. CDR3 nucleotide sequence: TGTGCCAGCAGTGAGTTTTCAGGGAACGAGCAGTACTTC. Amino acids: CASSEFSGNEQYF. The full variable domain, with the rest looked up from reference TRBV2 and TRBJ2-7, is EPEVTQTPSHQVTQMGQEVILRCVPISNHLYFYWYRQILGQKVEFLVSFYNNEISEKSEIFDDQFSVERPDGSNFTLKIRSTKLEDSAMYFCASSEFSGNEQYFGPGTRLTVT.

This CDR3 is CSVEVPADRETQYF. CDR3 sequence (DNA): TGCAGCGTTGAGGTTCCGGCCGACAGAGAGACCCAGTACTTC. V gene TRBV29-1 combines with J gene TRBJ2-5, with D perhaps TRBD1 (5 bases). V lost 3 bases, J lost 4 bases, and 15 bases lay in between. In germline, CDR1 is SQVTM, CDR2 ANQGSEA. The CDR3 extends over 14 amino acids.

The V gene is TRBV2, the J gene TRBJ2-2; D might be TRBD2 (6 bases). Germline lookup yields CDR1 SNHLY and CDR2 FYNNEI. The V gene lost 8 bases and the J gene lost 7 bases, with 11 bases spanning the gap. This CDR3 is 12 amino acids long. CDR3 protein: CASQYGGGELFF. The CDR3 DNA reads TGTGCCAGCCAATACGGGGGCGGGGAGCTGTTTTTT.